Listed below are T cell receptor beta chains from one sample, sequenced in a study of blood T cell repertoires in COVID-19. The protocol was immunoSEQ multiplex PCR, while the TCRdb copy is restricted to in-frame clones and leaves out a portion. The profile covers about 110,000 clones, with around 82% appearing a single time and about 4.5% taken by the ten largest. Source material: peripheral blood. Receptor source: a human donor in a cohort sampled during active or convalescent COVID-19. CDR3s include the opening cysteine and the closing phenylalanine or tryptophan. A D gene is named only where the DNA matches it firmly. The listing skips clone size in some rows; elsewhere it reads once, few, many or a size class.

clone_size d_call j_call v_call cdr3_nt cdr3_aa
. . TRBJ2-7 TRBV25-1 TGTGCCAGCAGATCGGACAGTGGCTACGAGCAGTACTTC CASRSDSGYEQYF
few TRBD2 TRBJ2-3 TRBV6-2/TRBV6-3 TGTGCCAGCAGTTATACCGGGACTACCACAGATACGCAGTATTTT CASSYTGTTTDTQYF
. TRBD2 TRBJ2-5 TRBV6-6 TGTGCCAGCAGTTATTCTAGCGGGAACCAAGAGACCCAGTACTTC CASSYSSGNQETQYF
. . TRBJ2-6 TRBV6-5 TGTGCCAGCCTACCGGGGAACTCTGGGGCCAACGTCCTGACTTTC CASLPGNSGANVLTF
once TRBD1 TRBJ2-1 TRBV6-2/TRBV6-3 TGTGCCAGCAGTTACCAAACTGGGACAGGGATCAACTACAATGAGCAGTTCTTC CASSYQTGTGINYNEQFF
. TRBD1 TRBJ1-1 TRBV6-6 TGTGCCAGCAGTTACAACCCACAGGGGGCAACTGAAGCTTTCTTT CASSYNPQGATEAFF
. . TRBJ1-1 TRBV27 TGTGCCAGCAGTTTACGCTCAGGGCTGACAACTTCACACACTGAAGCTTTCTTT CASSLRSGLTTSHTEAFF
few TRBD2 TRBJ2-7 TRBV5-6 TGTGCCAGCAGCTCACTAGCGGGAGGCGAGTACGAGCAGTACTTC CASSSLAGGEYEQYF
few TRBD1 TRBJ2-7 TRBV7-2 TGTGCCAGCAGCACCAGTCCCGGGACAGGGGCCCGACCCTACGAGCAGTACTTC CASSTSPGTGARPYEQYF
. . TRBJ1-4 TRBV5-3 TGTGCCAGAAGCTTGGCCCAAATGGCAACAGGGCGGGGGGAAAAACTGTTTTTT CARSLAQMATGRGEKLFF
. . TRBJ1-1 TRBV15 TGTGCCACCAGCATCGGGGATACTTTTGAAGCTTTCTTT CATSIGDTFEAFF
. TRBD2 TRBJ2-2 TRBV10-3 TGTGCCATCAGTGAGTCCTGGCCCTCTAGCGGGAAAACCGGGGAGCTGTTTTTT CAISESWPSSGKTGELFF
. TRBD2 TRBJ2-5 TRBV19 TGTGCCAGTAGGGATACGACTAGCGGGGGGGCGGAGACCCAGTACTTC CASRDTTSGGAETQYF
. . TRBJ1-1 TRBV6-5 TGTGCCAGCAGTTACCCGGGGATGGTGAACACTGAAGCTTTCTTT CASSYPGMVNTEAFF
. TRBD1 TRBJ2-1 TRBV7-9 TGTGCCAGCAGCGCAGCCATTCGACAGGGGTACTCCTACAATGAGCAGTTCTTC CASSAAIRQGYSYNEQFF
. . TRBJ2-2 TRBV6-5 TGTGCCAGCACCCCTGGGCAGGGGGGCGGGGGGGAGCTGTTTTTT CASTPGQGGGGELFF
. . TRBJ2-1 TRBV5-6 TGTGCCAGCGGAAAGGACTTTCCTAACAATGAGCAGTTCTTC CASGKDFPNNEQFF